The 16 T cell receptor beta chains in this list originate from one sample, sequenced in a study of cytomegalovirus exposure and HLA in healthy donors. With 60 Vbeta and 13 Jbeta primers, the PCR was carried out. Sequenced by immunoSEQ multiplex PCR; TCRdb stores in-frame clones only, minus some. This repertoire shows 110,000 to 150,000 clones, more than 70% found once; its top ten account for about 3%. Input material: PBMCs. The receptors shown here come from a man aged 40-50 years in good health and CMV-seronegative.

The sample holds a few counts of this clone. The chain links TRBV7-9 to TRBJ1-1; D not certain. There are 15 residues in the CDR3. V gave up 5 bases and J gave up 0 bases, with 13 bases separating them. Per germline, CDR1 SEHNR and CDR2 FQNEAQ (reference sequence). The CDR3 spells CASSARVRVNTEAFF. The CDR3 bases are TGTGCCAGCAGCGCTCGCGTAAGAGTGAACACTGAAGCTTTCTTT. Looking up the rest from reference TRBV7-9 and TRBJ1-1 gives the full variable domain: DTGVSQNPRHKITKRGQNVTFRCDPISEHNRLYWYRQTLGQGPEFLTYFQNEAQLEKSRLLSDRFSAERPKGSFSTLEIQRTEQGDSAMYLCASSARVRVNTEAFFGQGTRLTVV.

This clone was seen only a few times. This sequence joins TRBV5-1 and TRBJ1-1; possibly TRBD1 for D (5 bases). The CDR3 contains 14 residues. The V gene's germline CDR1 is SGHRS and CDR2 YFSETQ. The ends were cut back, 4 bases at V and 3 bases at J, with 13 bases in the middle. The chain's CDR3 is CASSISRVDTEAFF. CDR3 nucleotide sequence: TGCGCCAGCAGCATTAGCAGGGTGGACACTGAAGCTTTCTTT.

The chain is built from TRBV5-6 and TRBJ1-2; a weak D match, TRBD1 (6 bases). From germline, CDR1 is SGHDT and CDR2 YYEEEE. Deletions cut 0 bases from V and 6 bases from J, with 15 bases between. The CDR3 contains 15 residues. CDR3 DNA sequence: TGTGCCAGCAGCTTGGTAGTCCCAGGGGACGATGGCTACACCTTC. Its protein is CASSLVVPGDDGYTF.

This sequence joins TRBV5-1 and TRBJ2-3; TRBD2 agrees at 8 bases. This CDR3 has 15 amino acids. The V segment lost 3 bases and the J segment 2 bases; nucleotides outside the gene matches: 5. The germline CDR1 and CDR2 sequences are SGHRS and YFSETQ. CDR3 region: CASSYSGADTDTQYF. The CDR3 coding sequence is TGCGCCAGCAGCTATAGCGGGGCAGACACAGATACGCAGTATTTT. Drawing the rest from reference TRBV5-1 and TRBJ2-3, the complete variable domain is KAGVTQTPRYLIKTRGQQVTLSCSPISGHRSVSWYQQTPGQGLQFLFEYFSETQRNKGNFPGRFSGRQFSNSRSEMNVSTLELGDSALYLCASSYSGADTDTQYFGPGTRLTVL.

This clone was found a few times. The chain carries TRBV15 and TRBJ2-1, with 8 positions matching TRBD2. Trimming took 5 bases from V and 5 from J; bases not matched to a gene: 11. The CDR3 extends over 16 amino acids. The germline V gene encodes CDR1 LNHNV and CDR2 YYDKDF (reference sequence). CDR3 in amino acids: CATSAPGTSGHNEQFF. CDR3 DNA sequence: TGTGCCACCAGCGCGCCCGGGACTAGTGGTCACAATGAGCAGTTCTTC.

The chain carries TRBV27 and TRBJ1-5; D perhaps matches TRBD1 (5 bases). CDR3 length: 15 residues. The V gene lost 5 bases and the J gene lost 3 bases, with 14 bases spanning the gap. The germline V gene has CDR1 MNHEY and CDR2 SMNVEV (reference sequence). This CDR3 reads CASSQGTDYNQPQHF. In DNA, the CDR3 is TGTGCCAGCAGTCAAGGGACGGACTACAATCAGCCCCAGCATTTT.

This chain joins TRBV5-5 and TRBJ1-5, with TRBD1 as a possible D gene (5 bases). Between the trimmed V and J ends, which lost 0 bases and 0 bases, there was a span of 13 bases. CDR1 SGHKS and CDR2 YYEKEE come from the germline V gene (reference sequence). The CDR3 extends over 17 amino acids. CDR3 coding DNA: TGTGCCAGCAGCTTGGTTCTAGTTCAGGGTAGCAATCAGCCCCAGCATTTT. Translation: CASSLVLVQGSNQPQHF.

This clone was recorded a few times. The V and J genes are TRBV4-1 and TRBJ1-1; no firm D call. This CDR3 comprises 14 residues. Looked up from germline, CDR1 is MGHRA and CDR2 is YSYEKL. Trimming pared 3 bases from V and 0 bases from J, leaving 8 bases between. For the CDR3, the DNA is TGCGCCAGCAGCCATAACATCATGAACACTGAAGCTTTCTTT. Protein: CASSHNIMNTEAFF.

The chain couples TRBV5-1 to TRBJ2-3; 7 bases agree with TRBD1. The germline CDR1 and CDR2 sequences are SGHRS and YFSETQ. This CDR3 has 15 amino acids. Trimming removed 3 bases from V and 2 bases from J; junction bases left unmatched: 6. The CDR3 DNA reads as TGCGCCAGCAGCTCCGACAGGGCGGACACAGATACGCAGTATTTT. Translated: CASSSDRADTDTQYF.

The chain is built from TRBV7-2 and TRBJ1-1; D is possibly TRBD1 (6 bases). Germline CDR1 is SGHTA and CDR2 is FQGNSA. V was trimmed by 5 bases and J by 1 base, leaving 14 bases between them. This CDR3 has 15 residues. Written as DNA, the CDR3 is TGTGCCAGCAGCCCAACGGGACAAAGGAACACTGAAGCTTTCTTT. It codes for CASSPTGQRNTEAFF.

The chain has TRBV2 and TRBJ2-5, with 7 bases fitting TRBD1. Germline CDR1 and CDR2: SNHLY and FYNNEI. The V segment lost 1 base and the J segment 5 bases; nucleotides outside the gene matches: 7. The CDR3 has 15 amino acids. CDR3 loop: CASSEDAAGGETQYF. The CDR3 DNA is TGTGCCAGCAGTGAAGATGCGGCAGGGGGTGAGACCCAGTACTTC.

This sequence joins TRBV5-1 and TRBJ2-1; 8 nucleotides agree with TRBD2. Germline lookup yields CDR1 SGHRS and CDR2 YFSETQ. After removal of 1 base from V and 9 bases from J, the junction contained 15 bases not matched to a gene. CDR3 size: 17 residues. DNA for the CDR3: TGCGCCAGCAGCTTGATTTATAGCGGGGATTACAAGACTGAGCAGTTCTTC. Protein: CASSLIYSGDYKTEQFF.

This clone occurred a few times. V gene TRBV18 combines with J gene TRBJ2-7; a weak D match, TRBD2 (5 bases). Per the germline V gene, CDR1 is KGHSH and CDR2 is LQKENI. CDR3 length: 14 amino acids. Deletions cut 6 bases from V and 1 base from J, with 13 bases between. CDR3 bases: TGTGCCAGCTCTCCCCTTGGCGGGTCCTACGAGCAGTACTTC. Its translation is CASSPLGGSYEQYF.

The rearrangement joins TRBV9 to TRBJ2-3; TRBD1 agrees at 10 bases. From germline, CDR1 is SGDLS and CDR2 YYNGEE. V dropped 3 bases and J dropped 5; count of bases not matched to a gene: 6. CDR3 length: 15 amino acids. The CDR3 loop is CASSAPGQGEDTQYF. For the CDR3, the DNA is TGTGCCAGCAGCGCCCCTGGACAGGGGGAAGATACGCAGTATTTT.

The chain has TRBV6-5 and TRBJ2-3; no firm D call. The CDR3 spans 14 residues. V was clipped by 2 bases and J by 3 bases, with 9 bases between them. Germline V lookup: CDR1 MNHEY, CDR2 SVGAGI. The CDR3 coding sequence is TGTGCCAGCAGTTACAGGTTCGGGACAGATACGCAGTATTTT. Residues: CASSYRFGTDTQYF.

The CDR3 loop reads CASSLDLGQGIGANYGYTF. CDR3 DNA sequence: TGTGCCAGCAGCTTGGATTTGGGACAGGGTATTGGGGCTAACTATGGCTACACCTTC. This sequence joins TRBV5-4 and TRBJ1-2; TRBD1 matches 9 bases. Per germline, CDR1 SGHNT and CDR2 YYREEE (reference sequence). CDR3 length: 19 amino acids. V dropped 0 bases and J dropped 0; count of bases not matched to a gene: 12.